The clone carrying this TCR beta chain was recorded at least ten times. What it binds is unknown. This specimen comes from a study of T cells in Graves' hyperthyroidism and ophthalmopathy. About the study: Peripheral blood draws took place at initial diagnosis, ahead of any treatment.

Study results and limitations: Through a model of 13 V-J features, ophthalmopathy was separated from stable hyperthyroidism.

Stable Graves' hyperthyroidism denoted no ophthalmopathy progression over 18 months. TCR beta CDR3 region amplification was performed from RNA transcripts. The primer set for the first-round RT-PCR of the TCR CDR3 was HTBI. TCRdb passed the multiplex PCR reads through MiXCR, listing each CDR3 protein once. The sample has some 270,000 distinct CDR3 sequences, about an eighth seen once; the top ten hold roughly 7.7%. The receptor was isolated from a woman between 40 and 55 years old with Graves' hyperthyroidism. The sequenced material came from blood.

In DNA form, the CDR3 reads TGCGCCAGCCGCCCCTGGAGCGGGAGTACAACAGATACGCAGTATTTT. It is translated as CASRPWSGSTTDTQYF. This chain uses TRBV5-1 with TRBJ2-3; 8 bases match TRBD2. CDR3 length equals 16 residues. Per germline, CDR1 SGHRS and CDR2 YFSETQ. The V segment lost 7 bases and the J segment 3 bases; nucleotides outside the gene matches: 13.